The 22 T cell receptor beta chains below were found in one sample sequenced in a study of CD8 T cells in ankylosing spondylitis. MiXCR was run by TCRdb on the 5' RACE reads, yielding one entry per CDR3 protein. Of some 150,000 distinct CDR3 sequences listed, roughly 11% are singletons. The specimen was blood, either unsorted or a sorted T cell fraction (not recorded which). These TCRs come from a female donor with ankylosing spondylitis or in good health (not recorded which).

The chain links TRBV7-6 to TRBJ2-1; TRBD2 matches 12 bases. Germline CDR1 is SGHVS and CDR2 is FNYEAQ. The trim removed 4 bases at V and 4 bases at J, leaving 5 bases unmatched. This CDR3 is 16 amino acids long. The CDR3 reads CASSSPTSGGYNEQFF. CDR3 sequence (DNA): TGTGCCAGCAGCTCGCCGACTAGCGGGGGTTACAATGAGCAGTTCTTC.

In the case of this clonotype: This could be a read error, since a much larger clone is one nucleotide away. The rearrangement uses TRBV7-8 and TRBJ2-2, with D perhaps TRBD1 or TRBD2 (5 bases each). CDR3 size: 16 residues. Germline CDR1 is SGHVS and CDR2 is FQNEAQ. Here the CDR3 DNA reads TGTGTCAGCAGCTTAGCGCTCCGGGGCCACACCGGGGAGCTGTTTTTT. Residues: CVSSLALRGHTGELFF.

This clonotype was recorded at least ten times. This CDR3 is CASSFAIGNTEAFF. Here the CDR3 DNA reads TGCGCCAGCAGCTTCGCTATCGGTAACACTGAAGCTTTCTTT. The V and J genes are TRBV5-1 and TRBJ1-1; D ambiguous. The CDR3 is 14 amino acids. Trimming pared 2 bases from V and 2 bases from J, leaving 10 bases between. Germline V gene data show CDR1 as SGHRS and CDR2 as YFSETQ.

This clonotype has at least ten counts. The rearrangement joins TRBV27 to TRBJ2-6; no reliable D call. V lost 11 bases to trimming and J lost 0 bases, with 17 bases between them. This CDR3 is built from 16 residues. CDR1 MNHEY and CDR2 SMNVEV come from the germline V gene (reference sequence). The CDR3 is CASPPRPNSGANVLTF. CDR3 DNA sequence: TGTGCCTCACCACCTAGACCCAACTCTGGGGCCAACGTCCTGACTTTC.

The CDR3 protein is CASSFLKGWSYEQYF. For the CDR3, the DNA is TGTGCCAGCAGCTTTCTAAAGGGGTGGTCCTACGAGCAGTACTTC. The genes are TRBV11-2 and TRBJ2-7; tentative D call: TRBD1 (5 bases). The V gene's germline CDR1 is SGHAT and CDR2 FQNNGV. The V end lost 3 bases, the J end lost 1 base, and 13 bases lay between the germline ends. The length of the CDR3 is 15 residues.

A few counts support this clonotype. V and J are TRBV12-5 and TRBJ2-2; 8 nucleotides match TRBD1. There are 16 residues in the CDR3. Trimming cost V 5 bases and J 1 base; bases outside gene matches: 6. The germline V gene encodes CDR1 LGHNT and CDR2 FRNRAP. The CDR3: CASGPRTGKNTGELFF. The CDR3, as DNA: TGTGCTAGTGGTCCCCGGACAGGGAAGAACACCGGGGAGCTGTTTTTT.

The sample holds many counts of this clonotype. This sequence joins TRBV20-1 and TRBJ1-2, with 12 bases lining up with TRBD1. CDR1 and CDR2 (germline): DFQATT, SNEGSKA (reference sequence). CDR3 length equals 15 residues. V shed 1 base, J shed 7 bases, and the junction held 7 bases outside the gene matches. CDR3 DNA sequence: TGCAGTGCTAGAGCATGGGACAGGGGGCTCGGTGGCTACACCTTC. Its protein product is CSARAWDRGLGGYTF.

This clonotype showed up many times. The chain combines TRBV7-8 with TRBJ1-2; D remains unclear. This CDR3 spans 14 amino acids. Trimming removed 7 bases at V and 1 base at J, with 13 bases between. In germline, CDR1 is SGHVS, CDR2 FQNEAQ. CDR3 region: CASTPAAFNYGYTF. The CDR3 DNA follows: TGTGCCAGCACCCCGGCAGCATTTAACTATGGCTACACCTTC.

This clonotype was detected only a few times. V is TRBV20-1 and J is TRBJ2-3; perhaps TRBD2 as D (5 bases). Trimming removed 0 bases from V and 1 base from J, with 11 bases in between. Germline V gives CDR1 DFQATT, CDR2 SNEGSKA (reference sequence). This CDR3 is built from 15 residues. Here the CDR3 DNA reads TGCAGTGCTAGAGAGTGGCTAGCTGGCACAGATACGCAGTATTTT. Its protein is CSAREWLAGTDTQYF.

About this clonotype itself: This may be a read error, as it is one base from a much larger clone. V usage is TRBV5-1 and J usage is TRBJ2-1; 9 bases are a match to TRBD1. CDR1 and CDR2 from the germline V gene are SGHRS and YFSETQ. The ends lost 4 bases at V and 6 bases at J; junction bases unmatched: 8. This CDR3 region has 15 residues. The CDR3 reads CASSAWDRVGNEQFF. For the CDR3, the DNA is TGCGCCAGCAGCGCCTGGGACAGGGTTGGCAATGAGCAGTTCTTC.

This clonotype was observed a handful of times. A much larger clone differs by one base, so this may be a read error. This chain's CDR3 is CACSLPRTSGGQMYNEQFF. The CDR3 region has the DNA TGTGCCTGCAGTTTACCCAGGACTAGCGGGGGGCAGATGTACAATGAGCAGTTCTTC. V gene TRBV12-3 or TRBV12-4 combines with J gene TRBJ2-1, with 14 bases lining up with TRBD2. CDR3 length: 19 amino acids.

This clonotype was counted at least ten times. The gene calls are TRBV2 and TRBJ1-5; D not resolved. V was cut by 6 bases and J by 2 bases, with 11 bases left in between. The length of the CDR3 is 14 residues. Looked up from germline, CDR1 is SNHLY and CDR2 is FYNNEI. The CDR3 DNA reads TGTGCCAGCAGCCAAAATCCAGGCAATCAGCCCCAGCATTTT. Amino acid sequence: CASSQNPGNQPQHF.

Ten or more counts support this clonotype. This chain connects TRBV29-1 to TRBJ2-1; D is possibly TRBD2 (6 bases). CDR1 is SQVTM and CDR2 is ANQGSEA in the germline V gene. The length of the CDR3 is 14 residues. V was shortened by 4 bases and J by 2 bases, with 12 bases between the two germline ends. CDR3 nucleotide sequence: TGCAGCGTTGGTGGGGGGAGCGCCTACAATGAGCAGTTCTTC. This encodes CSVGGGSAYNEQFF.

This clonotype was counted at least ten times. This chain joins TRBV5-1 and TRBJ1-1; D possibly corresponds to TRBD1 (6 bases). V gave up 4 bases and J gave up 3 bases, with 16 bases separating them. CDR1 and CDR2 from the germline V gene are SGHRS and YFSETQ. This CDR3 is 15 amino acids long. The CDR3 nucleotides are TGCGCCAGCAGCCCCCGTCCAGGGGTGGACACTGAAGCTTTCTTT. It encodes CASSPRPGVDTEAFF.

At least ten counts were recorded for this clonotype. This rearrangement joins TRBV18 to TRBJ1-5; no definite D call. CDR3 length equals 16 residues. V dropped 3 bases and J dropped 10 bases, with 22 bases sitting between them. In germline, CDR1 is KGHSH, CDR2 LQKENI. The CDR3 protein is CASSPGRRDSRQPQHF. For the CDR3, the DNA is TGTGCCAGCTCACCGGGTAGACGCGACTCCCGACAACCCCAGCATTTT.

A remark on this clonotype: A much larger clone lies one base from this, so it may be a read error. The CDR3 reads CTSSPWGQGIGELFF. The CDR3 bases are TGTACCAGCAGTCCCTGGGGACAGGGGATCGGGGAGCTGTTTTTT. The genes are TRBV12-3 or TRBV12-4 and TRBJ2-2; 10 nucleotides match TRBD1. CDR3 length: 15 residues.

This clonotype occurred many times. The chain has TRBV27 and TRBJ1-1, with D possibly being TRBD1 (5 bases). This CDR3 is built from 17 residues. Germline-derived CDR1 and CDR2 are MNHEY and SMNVEV (reference sequence). The V gene lost 7 bases and the J gene lost 4 bases, with 25 bases spanning the gap. CDR3 region: CASKVRPPGDGGTEAFF. The CDR3 DNA reads as TGTGCCAGCAAAGTTCGGCCCCCGGGGGACGGGGGCACTGAAGCTTTCTTT.

This clonotype was seen more than once but under ten times. The rearrangement links TRBV21-1 to TRBJ2-7; no check of the table's D call, TRBD1, against the DNA was made. TRBV21-1 is a recognized pseudogene. This CDR3 has 13 amino acids. Written as DNA, the CDR3 is TGTGCCAGCACCAGGGGGGCACGCTACGAGCAGTACTTC. It codes for CASTRGARYEQYF.

This chain uses TRBV20-1 with TRBJ1-5, with D unclear. The CDR3 contains 12 residues. The germline V gene has CDR1 DFQATT and CDR2 SNEGSKA (reference sequence). The V end lost 5 bases, the J end lost 2 bases, and 7 bases lay between the germline ends. The DNA of the CDR3 is TGCAGTGCTCATAATGGCAATCAGCCCCAGCATTTT. It encodes CSAHNGNQPQHF.

Comment on this clonotype: This clone may be a read error of a much larger clone one base away. This rearrangement joins TRBV6-5 to TRBJ2-5, with D unresolved. Germline CDR1 and CDR2: MNHEY and SVGAGI. The CDR3 sequence is 12 residues long. Between the trimmed V and J ends, which lost 7 bases and 5 bases, there was a span of 11 bases. This CDR3 is CASTNSRETQYF. The CDR3 DNA follows: TGTGCCAGCACCAACTCGAGGGAGACCCAGTACTTC.

This clonotype was found many times. This chain connects TRBV28 to TRBJ2-3; 12 bases align to TRBD2. Per germline, CDR1 MDHEN and CDR2 SYDVKM. The V and J ends lost 4 bases and 3 bases, in that order; junction bases with no gene match: 2. The CDR3 is 15 residues long. Here the CDR3 DNA reads TGTGCCAGCAGTTCTAGCGGGGGGGCTACAGATACGCAGTATTTT. Amino acids: CASSSSGGATDTQYF. Variable domain in full (rest from reference TRBV28 and TRBJ2-3): DVKVTQSSRYLVKRTGEKVFLECVQDMDHENMFWYRQDPGLGLRLIYFSYDVKMKEKGDIPEGYSVSREKKERFSLILESASTNQTSMYLCASSSSGGATDTQYFGPGTRLTVL.

Concerning this clonotype itself: Since a much larger clone is just one base distant, this may be a read error. The CDR3 sequence: CAGSPTGGVPYF. In DNA, the CDR3 is TGTGCCGGCAGCCCCACTGGCGGTGTACCGTACTTC. This rearrangement joins TRBV9 to TRBJ2-5; D unresolved. Per germline, CDR1 SGDLS and CDR2 YYNGEE. The CDR3 covers 12 residues.